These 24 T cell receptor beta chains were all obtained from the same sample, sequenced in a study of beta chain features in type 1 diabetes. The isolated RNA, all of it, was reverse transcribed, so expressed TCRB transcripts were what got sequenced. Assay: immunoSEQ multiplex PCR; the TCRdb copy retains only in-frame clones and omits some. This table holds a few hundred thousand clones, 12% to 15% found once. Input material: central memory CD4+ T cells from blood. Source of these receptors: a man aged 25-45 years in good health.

The DNA for the CDR3 is TGTGCCAGCAGTTCTGGACAGGGGGTTCTTCAAGAGACCCAGTACTTC. This codes for CASSSGQGVLQETQYF. The chain joins TRBV7-7 to TRBJ2-5; 10 nucleotides agree with TRBD1. The germline V gene has CDR1 SSHAT and CDR2 FNYEAQ (reference sequence). V was pared by 6 bases and J by 2 bases, with 9 bases of the junction left unmatched. The CDR3 sequence is 16 residues long. The full variable domain, completed using reference TRBV7-7 and TRBJ2-5, is GAGVSQSPRYKVTKRGQDVTLRCDPISSHATLYWYQQALGQGPEFLTYFNYEAQPDKSGLPSDRFSAERPEGSISTLTIQRTEQRDSAMYRCASSSGQGVLQETQYFGPGTRLLVL.

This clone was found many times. Here the CDR3 reads CASSPPPRRNTEAFF. DNA for the CDR3: TGTGCCAGCTCACCACCGCCGAGGAGGAACACTGAAGCTTTCTTT. The rearrangement links TRBV18 to TRBJ1-1, with D unresolved. This CDR3 has 15 residues. Germline lookup yields CDR1 KGHSH and CDR2 LQKENI. The germline V and J ends were trimmed by 0 bases and 1 base, with 9 bases remaining between them. The variable domain in full, with the rest retrieved from reference TRBV18 and TRBJ1-1, is NAGVMQNPRHLVRRRGQEARLRCSPMKGHSHVYWYRQLPEEGLKFMVYLQKENIIDESGMPKERFSAEFPKEGPSILRIQQVVRGDSAAYFCASSPPPRRNTEAFFGQGTRLTVV.

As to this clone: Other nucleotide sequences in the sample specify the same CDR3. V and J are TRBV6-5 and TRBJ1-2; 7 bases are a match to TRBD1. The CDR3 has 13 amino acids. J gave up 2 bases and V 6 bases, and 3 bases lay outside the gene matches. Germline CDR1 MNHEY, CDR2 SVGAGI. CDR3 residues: CASSRDRNYGYTF. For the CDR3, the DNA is TGTGCCAGCAGCCGGGACAGAAACTATGGCTACACCTTC.

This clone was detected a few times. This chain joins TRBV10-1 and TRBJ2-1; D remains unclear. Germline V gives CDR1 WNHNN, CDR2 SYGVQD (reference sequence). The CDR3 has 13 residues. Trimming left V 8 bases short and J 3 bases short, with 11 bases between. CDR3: CASSDQVYNEQFF. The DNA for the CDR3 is TGCGCCAGCTCGGATCAGGTCTACAATGAGCAGTTCTTC.

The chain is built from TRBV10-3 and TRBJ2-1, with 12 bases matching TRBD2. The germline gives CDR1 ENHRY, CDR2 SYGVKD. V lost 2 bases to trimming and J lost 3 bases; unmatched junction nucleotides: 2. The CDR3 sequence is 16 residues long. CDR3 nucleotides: TGTGCCATCAGTGAGAGGACTAGCGGGATCTACAATGAGCAGTTCTTC. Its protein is CAISERTSGIYNEQFF.

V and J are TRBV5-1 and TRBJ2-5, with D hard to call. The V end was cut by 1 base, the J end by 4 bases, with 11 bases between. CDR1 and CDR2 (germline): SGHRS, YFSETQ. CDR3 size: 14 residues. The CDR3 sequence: CASSLWGTGETQYF. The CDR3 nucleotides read TGCGCCAGCAGCTTGTGGGGAACGGGAGAGACCCAGTACTTC.

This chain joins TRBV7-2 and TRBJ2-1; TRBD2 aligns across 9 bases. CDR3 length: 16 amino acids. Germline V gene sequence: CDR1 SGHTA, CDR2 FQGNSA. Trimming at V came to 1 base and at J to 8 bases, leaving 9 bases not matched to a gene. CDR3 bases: TGTGCCAGCAGCTTAGACGCGGGGGGGCTAAGTCATGAGCAGTTCTTC. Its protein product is CASSLDAGGLSHEQFF. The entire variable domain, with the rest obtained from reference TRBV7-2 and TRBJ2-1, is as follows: GAGVSQSPSNKVTEKGKDVELRCDPISGHTALYWYRQSLGQGLEFLIYFQGNSAPDKSGLPSDRFSAERTGGSVSTLTIQRTQQEDSAVYLCASSLDAGGLSHEQFFGPGTRLTVL.

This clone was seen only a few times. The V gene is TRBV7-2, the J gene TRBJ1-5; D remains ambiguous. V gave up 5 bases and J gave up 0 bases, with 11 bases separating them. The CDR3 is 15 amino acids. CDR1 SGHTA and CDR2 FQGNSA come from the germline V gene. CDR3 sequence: CASSTQSVSNQPQHF. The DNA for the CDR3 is TGTGCCAGCAGCACCCAGTCGGTTAGCAATCAGCCCCAGCATTTT.

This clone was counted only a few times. CDR3 protein: CASSIGQGANGYTF. Here the CDR3 DNA reads TGCGCCAGCAGCATAGGACAGGGGGCGAATGGCTACACCTTC. V is TRBV5-1 and J is TRBJ1-2; 11 bases map to TRBD1. Germline lookup yields CDR1 SGHRS and CDR2 YFSETQ. J was trimmed by 6 bases and V by 4 bases; bases with no gene match: 5. The CDR3 totals 14 residues.

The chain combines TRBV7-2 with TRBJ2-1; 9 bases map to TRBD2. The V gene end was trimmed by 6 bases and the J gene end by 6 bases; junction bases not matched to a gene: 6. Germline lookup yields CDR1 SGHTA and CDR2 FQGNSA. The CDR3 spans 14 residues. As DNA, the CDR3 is TGTGCCAGCAGGCAAGCGGGGGGCAGCAATGAGCAGTTCTTC. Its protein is CASRQAGGSNEQFF.

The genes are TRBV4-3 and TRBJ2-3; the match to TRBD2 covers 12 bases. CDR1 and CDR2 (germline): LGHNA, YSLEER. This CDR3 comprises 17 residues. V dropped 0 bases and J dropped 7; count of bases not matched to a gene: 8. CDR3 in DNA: TGCGCCAGCAGCCAAGACACAACTAGCGGGGGGATATATACGCAGTATTTT. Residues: CASSQDTTSGGIYTQYF.

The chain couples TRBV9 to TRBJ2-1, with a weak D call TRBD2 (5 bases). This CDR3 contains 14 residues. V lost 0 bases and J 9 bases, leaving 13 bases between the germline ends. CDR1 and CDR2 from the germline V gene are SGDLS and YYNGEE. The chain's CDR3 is CASSVESVRGEQFF. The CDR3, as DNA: TGTGCCAGCAGCGTAGAGTCTGTACGGGGTGAGCAGTTCTTC. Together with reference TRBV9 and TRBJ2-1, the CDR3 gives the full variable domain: DSGVTQTPKHLITATGQRVTLRCSPRSGDLSVYWYQQSLDQGLQFLIQYYNGEERAKGNILERFSAQQFPDLHSELNLSSLELGDSALYFCASSVESVRGEQFFGPGTRLTVL.

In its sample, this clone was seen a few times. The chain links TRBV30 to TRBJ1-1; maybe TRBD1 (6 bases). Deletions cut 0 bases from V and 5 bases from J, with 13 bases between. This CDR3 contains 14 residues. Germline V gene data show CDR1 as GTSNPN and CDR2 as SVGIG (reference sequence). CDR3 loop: CAWSVWGAETEAFF. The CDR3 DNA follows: TGTGCCTGGAGTGTATGGGGGGCCGAGACTGAAGCTTTCTTT.

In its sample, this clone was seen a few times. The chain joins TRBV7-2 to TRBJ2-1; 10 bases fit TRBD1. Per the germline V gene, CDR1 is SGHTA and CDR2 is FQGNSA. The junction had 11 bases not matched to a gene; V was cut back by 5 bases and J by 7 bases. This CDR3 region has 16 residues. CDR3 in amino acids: CASSHRRQGAGNEQFF. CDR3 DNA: TGTGCCAGCAGCCACCGACGACAGGGGGCTGGTAATGAGCAGTTCTTC.

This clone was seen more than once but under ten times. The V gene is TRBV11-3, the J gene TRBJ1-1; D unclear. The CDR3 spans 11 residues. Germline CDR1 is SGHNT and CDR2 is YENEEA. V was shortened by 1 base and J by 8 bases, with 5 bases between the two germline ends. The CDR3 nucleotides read TGTGCCAGCAGCTTAGGTATCGAAGCTTTCTTT. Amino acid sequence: CASSLGIEAFF.

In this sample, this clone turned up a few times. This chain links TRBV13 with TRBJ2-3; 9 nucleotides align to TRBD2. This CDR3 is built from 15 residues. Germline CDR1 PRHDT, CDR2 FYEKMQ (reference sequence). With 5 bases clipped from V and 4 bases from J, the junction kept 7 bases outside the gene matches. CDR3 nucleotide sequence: TGTGCCAGCAGCCCCGGGACTAGCTCCGCAGATACGCAGTATTTT. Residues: CASSPGTSSADTQYF.

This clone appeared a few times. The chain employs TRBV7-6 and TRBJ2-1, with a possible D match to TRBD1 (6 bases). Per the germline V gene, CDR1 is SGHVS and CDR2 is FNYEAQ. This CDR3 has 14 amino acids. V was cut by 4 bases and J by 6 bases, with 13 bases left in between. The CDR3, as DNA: TGTGCCAGCAGCTCCGGACAGAGTTTCAATGAGCAGTTCTTC. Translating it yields CASSSGQSFNEQFF.

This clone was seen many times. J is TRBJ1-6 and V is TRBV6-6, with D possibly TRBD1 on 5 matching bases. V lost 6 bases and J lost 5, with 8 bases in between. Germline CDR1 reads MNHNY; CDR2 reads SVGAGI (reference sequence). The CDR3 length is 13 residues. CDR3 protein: CASRTENNSPLHF. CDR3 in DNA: TGTGCCAGCAGGACAGAGAATAATTCACCCCTCCACTTT.

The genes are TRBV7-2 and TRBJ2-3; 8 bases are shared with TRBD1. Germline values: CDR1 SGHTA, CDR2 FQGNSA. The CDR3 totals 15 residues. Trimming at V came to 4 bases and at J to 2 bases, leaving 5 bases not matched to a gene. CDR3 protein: CASSSRTGTTDTQYF. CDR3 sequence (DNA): TGTGCCAGCAGCTCTCGGACAGGGACCACAGATACGCAGTATTTT. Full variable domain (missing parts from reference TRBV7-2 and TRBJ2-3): GAGVSQSPSNKVTEKGKDVELRCDPISGHTALYWYRQSLGQGLEFLIYFQGNSAPDKSGLPSDRFSAERTGGSVSTLTIQRTQQEDSAVYLCASSSRTGTTDTQYFGPGTRLTVL.

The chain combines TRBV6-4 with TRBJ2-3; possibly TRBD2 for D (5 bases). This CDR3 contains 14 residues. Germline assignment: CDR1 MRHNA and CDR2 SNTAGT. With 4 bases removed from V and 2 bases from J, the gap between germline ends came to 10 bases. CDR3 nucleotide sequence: TGTGCCAGCAGTGTTGAGCGGTCCACAGATACGCAGTATTTT. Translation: CASSVERSTDTQYF.

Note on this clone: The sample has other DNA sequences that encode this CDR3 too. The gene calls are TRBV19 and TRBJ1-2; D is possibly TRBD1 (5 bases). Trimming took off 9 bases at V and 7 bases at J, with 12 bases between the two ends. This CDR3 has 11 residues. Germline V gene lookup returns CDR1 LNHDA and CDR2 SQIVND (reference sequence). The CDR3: CASSDRAGYTF. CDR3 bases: TGTGCCAGCTCAGACAGAGCTGGCTACACCTTC.

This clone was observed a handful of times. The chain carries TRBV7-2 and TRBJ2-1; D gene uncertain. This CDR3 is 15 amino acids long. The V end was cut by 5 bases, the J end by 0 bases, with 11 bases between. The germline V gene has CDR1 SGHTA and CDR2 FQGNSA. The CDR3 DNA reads TGTGCCAGCAGCCCATTCGCGGCCTCCTACAATGAGCAGTTCTTC. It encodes CASSPFAASYNEQFF.

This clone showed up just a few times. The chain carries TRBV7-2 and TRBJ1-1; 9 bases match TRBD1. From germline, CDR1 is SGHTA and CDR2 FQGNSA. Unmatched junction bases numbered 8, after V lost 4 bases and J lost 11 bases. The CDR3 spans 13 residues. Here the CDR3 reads CASSSGTGKYAFF. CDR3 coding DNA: TGTGCCAGCAGCTCCGGGACAGGGAAGTATGCTTTCTTT.

The CDR3 DNA follows: TGTGCCAGCAGCAGTCTCCGAGGGACCCAGTACTTC. This encodes CASSSLRGTQYF. The chain couples TRBV4-2 to TRBJ2-5; no clear D. CDR3 length equals 12 residues. V lost 5 bases and J 7 bases, leaving 11 bases between the germline ends. The germline CDR1 and CDR2 sequences are LGHNA and YNFKEQ.